This T cell receptor (beta chain) was identified in a study of blood T cell repertoires in COVID-19. Profiled with immunoSEQ multiplex PCR; TCRdb holds only in-frame clones, not every one. The sample shows tens of thousands of clones, roughly 88% of them seen only once. Trimming removed 1 base at V and 3 bases at J, with 7 bases between. There are 15 residues in the CDR3. Germline V gives CDR1 SEHNR, CDR2 FQNEAQ (reference sequence). The rearrangement uses TRBV7-9 and TRBJ1-6, with TRBD1 as a possible D gene (5 bases). This receptor was identified in a woman aged 80 or over with COVID-19, enrolled during active disease. The sample consisted of peripheral blood. CDR3 in DNA: TGTGCCAGCAGCTTAGTACAGGACTATAATTCACCCCTCCACTTT. Translation: CASSLVQDYNSPLHF. The whole variable domain, remainder taken from reference TRBV7-9 and TRBJ1-6, is DTGVSQNPRHKITKRGQNVTFRCDPISEHNRLYWYRQTLGQGPEFLTYFQNEAQLEKSRLLSDRFSAERPKGSFSTLEIQRTEQGDSAMYLCASSLVQDYNSPLHFGNGTRLTVT.